Below are 13 T cell receptor beta chains sequenced from a single sample in a study of cytomegalovirus exposure and HLA in healthy donors. 13 Jbeta primers and 60 Vbeta primers were used for the PCR. TCRdb's copy holds only in-frame clones and misses some; the assay was immunoSEQ multiplex PCR. The sample contains 150,000 to 200,000 clones, 80% to 85% of which appear only once. Sequenced sample: PBMCs. These receptors were taken from a male donor in good health and CMV-seronegative.

The rearrangement links TRBV5-1 to TRBJ1-1; D ambiguous. Germline CDR1 reads SGHRS; CDR2 reads YFSETQ. The V and J ends lost 1 base and 0 bases respectively, with 4 bases between them. The CDR3 spans 13 residues. The CDR3 sequence is CASSLTVNTEAFF. The DNA of the CDR3 is TGCGCCAGCAGCTTGACGGTGAACACTGAAGCTTTCTTT.

This rearrangement joins TRBV6-1 to TRBJ2-5; no clear D. Trimming pared 7 bases from V and 2 bases from J, leaving 11 bases between. The CDR3 is 13 amino acids. In germline, CDR1 is MNHNS, CDR2 SASEGT. The CDR3 nucleotides read TGTGCCAGCAACATGAGGAGACAAGAGACCCAGTACTTC. Translating gives CASNMRRQETQYF.

The chain employs TRBV19 and TRBJ2-3; 8 bases match TRBD1. From germline, CDR1 is LNHDA and CDR2 SQIVND (reference sequence). CDR3 length: 15 amino acids. V trimming: 4 bases; J trimming: 7 bases; junction bases outside the gene matches: 10. CDR3 sequence (DNA): TGTGCCAGTAGTACCCGGACAGGGAATCGGAATACGCAGTATTTT. Translating gives CASSTRTGNRNTQYF.

The chain has TRBV19 and TRBJ1-5, with TRBD1 matching over 9 bases. In germline, CDR1 is LNHDA, CDR2 SQIVND (reference sequence). There are 15 residues in the CDR3. The junction had 9 bases not matched to a gene; V was cut back by 5 bases and J by 7 bases. The CDR3, as DNA: TGTGCCAGTAGTGTTACCGGGACAGGGAGACAGCCCCAGCATTTT. This gives the protein CASSVTGTGRQPQHF.

This clone was observed a handful of times. The chain links TRBV7-6 to TRBJ2-6; 11 positions agree with TRBD1. Germline V gene data show CDR1 as SGHVS and CDR2 as FNYEAQ. The length of the CDR3 is 16 residues. V shed 4 bases and J 2 bases; nucleotides not matched to a gene: 1. The CDR3: CASSWTGGAGANVLTF. The CDR3 DNA reads TGTGCCAGCAGCTGGACAGGGGGCGCTGGGGCCAACGTCCTGACTTTC. Using reference TRBV7-6 and TRBJ2-6 for the parts outside the CDR3, the full variable domain is GAGVSQSPRYKVTKRGQDVALRCDPISGHVSLYWYRQALGQGPEFLTYFNYEAQQDKSGLPNDRFSAERPEGSISTLTIQRTEQRDSAMYRCASSWTGGAGANVLTFGAGSRLTVL.

The V gene is TRBV5-1, the J gene TRBJ2-7, with D maybe TRBD1 (6 bases). The germline gives CDR1 SGHRS, CDR2 YFSETQ. Trimming pared 0 bases from V and 0 bases from J, leaving 10 bases between. This CDR3 comprises 15 residues. CDR3 in DNA: TGCGCCAGCAGCTTGGAACAGGGTAACTCCTACGAGCAGTACTTC. Residues: CASSLEQGNSYEQYF.

The chain links TRBV27 to TRBJ2-7; 8 nucleotides agree with TRBD1. The germline V gene encodes CDR1 MNHEY and CDR2 SMNVEV (reference sequence). The CDR3 sequence is 15 residues long. Losses at the gene ends were 5 bases for V and 5 bases for J; bases not matched to a gene: 11. The CDR3 nucleotides are TGTGCCAGCAGTGCGCGCCGACAGGGGCGGCACGAGCAGTACTTC. Residues: CASSARRQGRHEQYF.

The chain combines TRBV19 with TRBJ2-7; 9 bases agree with TRBD1. The CDR3 contains 14 residues. Germline CDR1 is LNHDA and CDR2 is SQIVND (reference sequence). V lost 5 bases to trimming and J lost 5 bases; unmatched junction nucleotides: 7. In DNA, the CDR3 is TGTGCCAGTAGTTCGGGACAGGGTTTCGACGAGCAGTACTTC. Translating it yields CASSSGQGFDEQYF.

This clone was seen only a few times. The chain joins TRBV4-3 to TRBJ1-2, with TRBD1 matching 7 bases. Germline V CDR1 and CDR2: LGHNA, YSLEER. V dropped 4 bases and J dropped 6; count of bases not matched to a gene: 11. The CDR3 spans 15 residues. The CDR3 DNA sequence: TGCGCCAGCAGCCGGTGGGTCGGGCAGGGGGATGGCTACACCTTC. Its translation is CASSRWVGQGDGYTF.

V usage is TRBV15 and J usage is TRBJ1-1; tentatively, D is TRBD1 (6 bases). The CDR3 runs 15 residues. Trimming removed 5 bases at V and 5 bases at J, with 18 bases between. Germline CDR1 and CDR2: LNHNV and YYDKDF (reference sequence). CDR3 DNA sequence: TGTGCCACCAGCCTAGTTGTTGGGGGCGAGACTGAAGCTTTCTTT. It is translated as CATSLVVGGETEAFF.

This clone was detected only a few times. The genes are TRBV19 and TRBJ2-7, with TRBD2 matching over 8 bases. CDR1 and CDR2 (germline): LNHDA, SQIVND (reference sequence). With V trimmed by 3 bases and J by 0 bases, 7 bases remained unmatched. The CDR3 is made up of 16 amino acids. CDR3 nucleotide sequence: TGTGCCAGTAGTATTGGGTCGGGGGGGAGCTCCTACGAGCAGTACTTC. This codes for CASSIGSGGSSYEQYF.

The chain recombines TRBV9 with TRBJ2-2; TRBD2 is a possible D gene (6 bases). Germline V gene lookup returns CDR1 SGDLS and CDR2 YYNGEE. This CDR3 has 14 amino acids. Trimming stripped 2 bases from V and 5 bases from J, with 10 bases between. The CDR3 loop is CASSVGGGTGELFF. The DNA of the CDR3 is TGTGCCAGCAGCGTGGGGGGAGGTACCGGGGAGCTGTTTTTT.

The V gene is TRBV6-1, the J gene TRBJ1-6; 7 nucleotides align to TRBD1. CDR1 is MNHNS, CDR2 SASEGT, per germline. Trimming cost V 0 bases and J 8 bases; bases outside gene matches: 4. The CDR3 is 15 amino acids. CDR3 loop: CASSEAWQGDSPLHF. For the CDR3, the DNA is TGTGCCAGCAGTGAAGCTTGGCAGGGGGATTCACCCCTCCACTTT.